These T cell receptor beta chains were read from a single sample in a study of blood T cell repertoires in COVID-19. Repertoires were generated with immunoSEQ multiplex PCR, while TCRdb's copy carries only in-frame clones and drops some. The sample comprises roughly 200,000 clones, about nine tenths of which are singletons, and approximately 2.4% rests with the top ten. The specimen sequenced was PBMCs or T cells enriched from blood (not recorded which). These receptors originate from a woman aged 25 to 39 who had recovered from COVID-19. Each CDR3 is given with its conserved first and last residue. The D gene is left open where the match is weak. Only some rows state a clone size, as once, few, many or a class for expanded clones.

clone size | CDR3 length | D gene | J gene | V gene | CDR3 DNA | CDR3 protein
- | 14 | - | TRBJ1-5 | TRBV29-1 | TGCAGCGTGCCACAAGGGGTGAGCAATCAGCCCCAGCATTTT | CSVPQGVSNQPQHF
- | 16 | TRBD1 | TRBJ1-2 | TRBV14 | TGTGCCAGCAGCCAAGGGGGGACAGCCACTTACTATGGCTACACCTTC | CASSQGGTATYYGYTF
- | 17 | - | TRBJ2-1 | TRBV7-8 | TGTGCCAGCAGCCAAGTGGCCGGGGCTAGCGTTTCCCATGAGCAGTTCTTC | CASSQVAGASVSHEQFF
- | 13 | - | TRBJ1-2 | TRBV29-1 | TGCAGCGCCCGGGACACAGCTAACTATGGCTACACCTTC | CSARDTANYGYTF
- | 17 | TRBD2 | TRBJ2-1 | TRBV28 | TGTGCCAGCAGTTTTCTGGGACTAGCGGGATTCAGAAATGAGCAGTTCTTC | CASSFLGLAGFRNEQFF
- | 18 | TRBD1 | TRBJ1-2 | TRBV4-3 | TGCGCCAGCAGCCAAGACGGAGGGACAGGGGAAATATCCTATGGCTACACCTTC | CASSQDGGTGEISYGYTF
- | 15 | TRBD1 | TRBJ1-1 | TRBV19 | TGTGCCAGTAGTCGAAGACAGGGGGATTTCACTGAAGCTTTCTTT | CASSRRQGDFTEAFF
- | 13 | - | TRBJ2-3 | TRBV4-3 | TGCGCCAGCAGCCCCCCGGGACAACATACGCAGTATTTT | CASSPPGQHTQYF
- | 14 | TRBD1 | TRBJ1-6 | TRBV30 | TGTGCCTGGACCATGGGGGCCAGGGGGTCACCCCTCCACTTT | CAWTMGARGSPLHF
- | 13 | - | TRBJ1-2 | TRBV7-2 | TGTGCCAGCCGTTCGACAGGTTACTATGGCTACACCTTC | CASRSTGYYGYTF
- | 12 | TRBD1 | TRBJ2-2 | TRBV5-4 | TGTGCCAGCAGCTTGCCAGGGGGTGTGCTGTTTTTT | CASSLPGGVLFF
- | 17 | - | TRBJ1-3 | TRBV7-6 | TGTGCCAGCAGCTTTGTTAGGGGCCCTAGCTCTGGAAACACCATATATTTT | CASSFVRGPSSGNTIYF
- | 14 | TRBD2 | TRBJ2-7 | TRBV4-1 | TGCGCCAGCAGCCAAACTAGCGGGAGCCACGAGCAGTACTTC | CASSQTSGSHEQYF
- | 14 | - | TRBJ2-2 | TRBV18 | TGTGCCAGCTCACCACTTACGAACACCGGGGAGCTGTTTTTT | CASSPLTNTGELFF
- | 14 | TRBD1 | TRBJ1-1 | TRBV10-3 | TGTGCCATCAGCGGTAAGGGGGCTAGGGCTGAAGCTTTCTTT | CAISGKGARAEAFF
- | 15 | - | TRBJ1-1 | TRBV4-1 | TGCGCCAGCAGCCAAGCGGGGAGCGGATACACTGAAGCTTTCTTT | CASSQAGSGYTEAFF
- | 15 | TRBD2 | TRBJ2-7 | TRBV28 | TGTGCCAGCAGTTTATCAGCGGGAGGGCTAAACGAGCAGTACTTC | CASSLSAGGLNEQYF
- | 11 | - | TRBJ1-1 | TRBV20-1 | TGCAGTGCTAGAAGTAGAATAGAAGCTTTCTTT | CSARSRIEAFF
- | 15 | - | TRBJ1-1 | TRBV19 | TGTGCCAGTAGTTCGGAGCTGCTAGTGAACACTGAAGCTTTCTTT | CASSSELLVNTEAFF
once | 14 | TRBD1 | TRBJ1-1 | TRBV7-9 | TGTGCCAGCAGCTTACCGGGACAGGGAACTGAAGCTTTCTTT | CASSLPGQGTEAFF
- | 14 | - | TRBJ2-7 | TRBV14 | TGTGCCAGCAGCCAAGGGACACAGTCCTACGAGCAGTACTTC | CASSQGTQSYEQYF
- | 13 | TRBD2 | TRBJ2-5 | TRBV6-5 | TGTGCCAGCCGGAGCGGGGGGGCAGAGACCCAGTACTTC | CASRSGGAETQYF
- | 15 | - | TRBJ2-2 | TRBV7-2 | TGTGCCAGCAGCTTAGCGCTAATGAACACCGGGGAGCTGTTTTTT | CASSLALMNTGELFF
- | 15 | - | TRBJ1-1 | TRBV6-5 | TGTGCCAGCAGTTACCTAAGCAGGATGAACACTGAAGCTTTCTTT | CASSYLSRMNTEAFF
- | 16 | - | TRBJ2-7 | TRBV7-9 | TGTGCCAGCAGTTTCTCGCCCGGGGTCTCTTCCTACGAGCAGTACTTC | CASSFSPGVSSYEQYF
few | 16 | TRBD1 | TRBJ2-3 | TRBV7-9 | TGTGCCAGCAGCTTAGAGGGACAGGCAGGCACAGATACGCAGTATTTT | CASSLEGQAGTDTQYF
- | 13 | TRBD1 | TRBJ1-5 | TRBV19 | TGTGCCACCAAGGACAGGGGGCTTCAGCCCCAGCATTTT | CATKDRGLQPQHF
- | 16 | - | TRBJ2-2 | TRBV5-1 | TGCGCCAGCAGCTTCGGCGGGACGACGAACACCGGGGAGCTGTTTTTT | CASSFGGTTNTGELFF
once | 16 | - | TRBJ1-2 | TRBV19 | TGTGCCAGTAGTATAGATGAAGGAGTTACAAGCTATGGCTACACCTTC | CASSIDEGVTSYGYTF
- | 12 | - | TRBJ1-1 | TRBV6-2/TRBV6-3 | TGTGCCAGCAGTTCCTACAGCACTGAAGCTTTCTTT | CASSSYSTEAFF
few | 14 | TRBD1 | TRBJ1-2 | TRBV10-3 | TGTGCCATCAGTGAGACAGGGGCGTACTATGGCTACACCTTC | CAISETGAYYGYTF
- | 15 | - | TRBJ2-3 | TRBV7-3 | TGTGCCAGCAGCCTAACCGGGTCAACGGGGGATACGCAGTATTTT | CASSLTGSTGDTQYF
- | 15 | TRBD1 | TRBJ1-2 | TRBV28 | TGTGCCAGCAGTTTACCGGGACAGAGAAACTATGGCTACACCTTC | CASSLPGQRNYGYTF
- | 17 | TRBD1 | TRBJ1-3 | TRBV7-9 | TGTGCCAGCAGCTCGTCCATTCCAGGGGGAAGGGGAAACACCATATATTTT | CASSSSIPGGRGNTIYF
- | 16 | TRBD2 | TRBJ2-1 | TRBV9 | TGTGCCAGCAGCGACACCGGGACTAGCGGGAGAACTGAGCAGTTCTTC | CASSDTGTSGRTEQFF
- | 14 | TRBD1 | TRBJ2-1 | TRBV30 | TGTGCCTGGAGGGAGGACAGGGTATACAATGAGCAGTTCTTC | CAWREDRVYNEQFF
- | 14 | - | TRBJ1-1 | TRBV3-1/TRBV3-2 | TGTGCCAGCAGCCAGGAGGACAGCTCCACTGAAGCTTTCTTT | CASSQEDSSTEAFF
- | 15 | TRBD1 | TRBJ2-1 | TRBV7-2 | TGTGCCAGCAGCTTAGACAGGGGGCCTTACAATGAGCAGTTCTTC | CASSLDRGPYNEQFF
- | 17 | TRBD2 | TRBJ2-3 | TRBV2 | TGTGCCAGCAGTGTTCCTGTACTAGCGGGAGACACAGATACGCAGTATTTT | CASSVPVLAGDTDTQYF
- | 14 | TRBD2 | TRBJ2-7 | TRBV30 | TGTGCCGTAGGGACGGGGGGGCTGATCAACGAGCAGTACTTC | CAVGTGGLINEQYF